What follows describes a single T cell receptor beta chain. Its antigen is as yet unknown. The CDR3 is 16 residues long. After removal of 5 bases from V and 5 bases from J, the junction contained 9 bases not matched to a gene. Germline assignment: CDR1 LNHDA and CDR2 SQIVND (reference sequence). Each donor supplied roughly 9.2 milliliters of peripheral blood. The data were taken from a study of blood T cells in healthy people across ages. About the research overall: Researchers report that template switching captured about one barcoded beta molecule per two T cells.

PCR was performed a second time for roughly 7 to 12 cycles using a sample-barcoded 5' primer and a J-beta primer mix. One entry per CDR3 protein results from TCRdb running MiXCR on the 5' RACE reads. The table records 450,000 to 700,000 distinct CDR3 sequences, roughly 28% of them present only once. Points from the study as a whole: Per million T cells, TCR beta diversity dropped about linearly as age rose.

The receptor's source is a woman aged 65 to 85 in good health. Material for sequencing was blood. The chain combines TRBV19 with TRBJ1-6; 7 bases align to TRBD1. The chain's CDR3 is CASSSAGGLNNSPLHF. The DNA of the CDR3 is TGTGCCAGTAGTTCCGCAGGGGGACTAAATAATTCACCCCTCCACTTT.